The 18 T cell receptor beta chains presented below share a single source sample, sequenced in a study of CD8+ T cells in alopecia areata. cDNA prepared by RNA extraction and subsequent reverse transcription served as the template for sequencing. TCRdb's copy holds only in-frame clones and misses some; the assay was immunoSEQ multiplex PCR. The table lists nearly 110,000 clones, roughly 84% of them singletons. Regarding treatment: oral pan-JAK inhibitor, 5-10 mg twice daily. This specimen was CD8+ T cells sorted from blood, taken at week 24, from a patient treated with tofacitinib. The receptors stem from a human donor with alopecia areata.

A remark on this clone: This same CDR3 is encoded by further DNA sequences in the sample. This chain joins TRBV9 and TRBJ2-5; 8 bases align to TRBD2. The CDR3 runs 15 residues. Germline V gene sequence: CDR1 SGDLS, CDR2 YYNGEE. V gave up 0 bases and J gave up 4 bases; unmatched junction bases: 5. The CDR3 is CASSVDSGAGETQYF. DNA of the CDR3: TGTGCCAGCAGCGTAGATAGCGGGGCGGGAGAGACCCAGTACTTC.

The chain recombines TRBV20-1 with TRBJ2-5; D is undetermined. Per the germline V gene, CDR1 is DFQATT and CDR2 is SNEGSKA (reference sequence). The length of the CDR3 is 10 residues. With 7 bases removed from V and 5 bases from J, the gap between germline ends came to 8 bases. The CDR3 region has the DNA TGCAGTGGTGTACTGGAGACCCAGTACTTC. The encoded protein is CSGVLETQYF.

The CDR3 DNA sequence: TGTGCCAGCAGCTTGGGAGCAGGGCCGACAGATACGCAGTATTTT. Amino acid sequence: CASSLGAGPTDTQYF. This chain links TRBV5-6 with TRBJ2-3; possibly TRBD1 for D (5 bases). The ends were cut back, 0 bases at V and 3 bases at J, with 11 bases in the middle. The CDR3 runs 15 residues. In germline, CDR1 is SGHDT, CDR2 YYEEEE. The full variable domain, rest sourced from reference TRBV5-6 and TRBJ2-3, is DAGVTQSPTHLIKTRGQQVTLRCSPKSGHDTVSWYQQALGQGPQFIFQYYEEEERQRGNFPDRFSGHQFPNYSSELNVNALLLGDSALYLCASSLGAGPTDTQYFGPGTRLTVL.

This chain connects TRBV2 to TRBJ2-7; TRBD2 aligns across 7 bases. The V gene's germline CDR1 is SNHLY and CDR2 FYNNEI. The CDR3 consists of 13 residues. The junction had 11 bases not matched to a gene; V was cut back by 8 bases and J by 7 bases. The DNA of the CDR3 is TGTGCCAGCTACCCCGGGACTACGGAGGAGCAGTACTTC. Its protein is CASYPGTTEEQYF.

The chain uses TRBV4-1 and TRBJ2-7, with TRBD1 identical over 9 bases. Germline V CDR1 and CDR2: MGHRA, YSYEKL. The CDR3 is made up of 17 amino acids. J gave up 0 bases and V 1 base, and 7 bases lay outside the gene matches. The CDR3 here is CASSQVSTTGGSYEQYF. The CDR3 DNA reads TGCGCCAGCAGCCAAGTTTCTACGACAGGGGGCTCCTACGAGCAGTACTTC.

This clone has just a few counts. J is TRBJ2-1 and V is TRBV5-6; possibly TRBD2 for D (6 bases). CDR3 length equals 13 residues. With 0 bases removed from V and 10 bases from J, the gap between germline ends came to 11 bases. Germline values: CDR1 SGHDT, CDR2 YYEEEE. CDR3 sequence reads: CASSLGGLREQFF. DNA of the CDR3: TGTGCCAGCAGCTTGGGGGGACTTCGCGAGCAGTTCTTC.

This chain connects TRBV7-9 to TRBJ2-7, with 8 bases aligning to TRBD1. Trimming took 5 bases from V and 7 from J; bases not matched to a gene: 10. This CDR3 spans 14 amino acids. Germline V CDR1 and CDR2: SEHNR, FQNEAQ (reference sequence). CDR3 bases: TGTGCCAGCAGCATATCGACAGGGGTAGAGGAGCAGTACTTC. It translates to CASSISTGVEEQYF.

This chain uses TRBV5-8 with TRBJ1-1, with D perhaps matching TRBD1 (6 bases). The CDR3 has 13 amino acids. V was shortened by 0 bases and J by 6 bases, with 9 bases between the two germline ends. Germline V gene data show CDR1 as SGHTS and CDR2 as YDEGEE. The CDR3, as DNA: TGTGCCAGCAGCTTGGTAGGACAGTCTGAAGCTTTCTTT. This encodes CASSLVGQSEAFF. The full variable domain, with the rest looked up from reference TRBV5-8 and TRBJ1-1, is EAGVTQSPTHLIKTRGQQATLRCSPISGHTSVYWYQQALGLGLQFLLWYDEGEERNRGNFPPRFSGRQFPNYSSELNVNALELEDSALYLCASSLVGQSEAFFGQGTRLTVV.

This clone was found a few times. CDR3: CASSYGQGIADTQYF. CDR3 bases: TGTGCCAGCAGCTACGGACAGGGGATCGCAGATACGCAGTATTTT. The V gene is TRBV6-5, the J gene TRBJ2-3; 9 bases map to TRBD1. Germline CDR1 and CDR2: MNHEY and SVGAGI. After removal of 6 bases from V and 4 bases from J, the junction contained 8 bases not matched to a gene. CDR3 length: 15 residues.

The genes are TRBV15 and TRBJ2-7, with TRBD1 matching 9 bases. V dropped 5 bases and J dropped 6; count of bases not matched to a gene: 14. Germline V CDR1 and CDR2: LNHNV, YYDKDF (reference sequence). CDR3 length: 16 residues. Here the CDR3 DNA reads TGTGCCACCAGCGAATGGGGGACAGGGTCGAGGTCCGAGCAGTACTTC. Encoded protein: CATSEWGTGSRSEQYF.

This chain joins TRBV11-2 and TRBJ2-5; no definite D call. V gave up 5 bases and J gave up 1 base, with 5 bases separating them. The CDR3 totals 12 residues. Germline V gives CDR1 SGHAT, CDR2 FQNNGV. CDR3 nucleotides: TGTGCCAGCAGCCCCTCCCAAGAGACCCAGTACTTC. It yields the protein CASSPSQETQYF.

The chain combines TRBV7-9 with TRBJ1-4; a possible D gene is TRBD1 (6 bases). This CDR3 is 17 amino acids long. Trimming left V 5 bases short and J 5 bases short, with 21 bases between. Germline CDR1 and CDR2: SEHNR and FQNEAQ (reference sequence). CDR3 DNA: TGTGCCAGCAGCCCGGGACAACTCACCAGCCAAAATGAAAAACTGTTTTTT. It encodes CASSPGQLTSQNEKLFF.

The chain has TRBV4-1 and TRBJ2-7; maybe TRBD1 (9 bases). CDR1 MGHRA and CDR2 YSYEKL come from the germline V gene. This CDR3 contains 16 residues. V shed 0 bases and J shed 3 bases, with 15 bases lying between them. CDR3 nucleotides: TGCGCCAGCAGCCAAGATAGCGGGACAGGGCTCTACGAGCAGTACTTC. Protein: CASSQDSGTGLYEQYF.

V is TRBV30 and J is TRBJ2-2; D may match TRBD1 or TRBD2 (6 bases each). Per the germline V gene, CDR1 is GTSNPN and CDR2 is SVGIG (reference sequence). The CDR3 is 14 amino acids. V shed 4 bases and J shed 2 bases, with 11 bases lying between them. CDR3 nucleotide sequence: TGTGCCTGGAATGGGGGGCCAAACACCGGGGAGCTGTTTTTT. Residues: CAWNGGPNTGELFF.

V is TRBV4-2 and J is TRBJ2-2; 11 bases are shared with TRBD2. Trimming took 8 bases from V and 0 from J; bases not matched to a gene: 11. There are 18 residues in the CDR3. Per the germline V gene, CDR1 is LGHNA and CDR2 is YNFKEQ. The CDR3 DNA is TGTGCCAGCCGAGCGGGACTAGCGGTGTCCCCGAACACCGGGGAGCTGTTTTTT. Translation: CASRAGLAVSPNTGELFF.

The genes are TRBV27 and TRBJ1-5; D unresolved. The CDR3 extends over 14 amino acids. V lost 4 bases and J lost 4, with 11 bases in between. Germline V CDR1 and CDR2: MNHEY, SMNVEV (reference sequence). The CDR3 reads CASSYLGANQPQHF. CDR3 bases: TGTGCCAGCAGTTACCTAGGAGCAAATCAGCCCCAGCATTTT.

J is TRBJ1-4 and V is TRBV5-4; D gene ambiguous. The V end was cut by 4 bases, the J end by 12 bases, with 13 bases between. The CDR3 sequence is 12 residues long. Per the germline V gene, CDR1 is SGHNT and CDR2 is YYREEE (reference sequence). CDR3 region: CASSLGSGELFF. The DNA for the CDR3 is TGTGCCAGCAGCCTCGGGTCAGGAGAACTGTTTTTT. The full variable domain, with the rest looked up from reference TRBV5-4 and TRBJ1-4, is ETGVTQSPTHLIKTRGQQVTLRCSSQSGHNTVSWYQQALGQGPQFIFQYYREEENGRGNFPPRFSGLQFPNYSSELNVNALELDDSALYLCASSLGSGELFFGSGTQLSVL.

The chain joins TRBV11-2 to TRBJ2-7; D is unresolved. Trimming took 2 bases from V and 2 from J, leaving 7 bases between them. Germline assignment: CDR1 SGHAT and CDR2 FQNNGV. This CDR3 has 13 amino acids. CDR3 bases: TGTGCCAGCAGCTTAACTGCCACCTACGAGCAGTACTTC. Its translation is CASSLTATYEQYF. The full variable domain, in which reference TRBV11-2 and TRBJ2-7 provide the parts outside the CDR3, is EAGVAQSPRYKIIEKRQSVAFWCNPISGHATLYWYQQILGQGPKLLIQFQNNGVVDDSQLPKDRFSAERLKGVDSTLKIQPAKLEDSAVYLCASSLTATYEQYFGPGTRLTVT.